Listed here are 32 T cell receptor beta chains from one sample, sequenced in a study of blood T cell repertoires in COVID-19. The method was immunoSEQ multiplex PCR; TCRdb's version includes in-frame clones alone and lacks a portion of them. The data show 15,000 to 20,000 clones, just under 90% seen once. Sample: peripheral blood. Source of these receptors: a human donor in a cohort sampled during active COVID-19.

This clone came up once. This chain uses TRBV5-1 with TRBJ2-7; 8 positions agree with TRBD2. Germline V lookup: CDR1 SGHRS, CDR2 YFSETQ. Losses at the gene ends were 2 bases for V and 1 base for J; bases not matched to a gene: 8. The CDR3 loop spans 16 amino acids. The CDR3: CASSFLSAGESYEQYF. The CDR3 coding sequence is TGCGCCAGCAGCTTTCTCTCAGCGGGAGAGTCCTACGAGCAGTACTTC.

V gene TRBV5-1 combines with J gene TRBJ2-5; tentatively, D is TRBD2 (6 bases). The germline V and J ends were trimmed by 5 bases and 5 bases, with 13 bases remaining between them. Germline CDR1 reads SGHRS; CDR2 reads YFSETQ. CDR3 length equals 13 residues. The CDR3 DNA sequence: TGCGCCAGCAGGAGGGACTTGATGGAGACCCAGTACTTC. Protein: CASRRDLMETQYF.

V usage is TRBV10-2 and J usage is TRBJ2-3; 12 bases align to TRBD2. Germline loops: CDR1 WSHSY, CDR2 SAAADI. V dropped 4 bases and J dropped 2; count of bases not matched to a gene: 7. CDR3 size: 17 residues. The CDR3 here is CASSGGGLAGYTDTQYF. CDR3 DNA sequence: TGCGCCAGCAGTGGAGGGGGACTAGCGGGTTACACAGATACGCAGTATTTT.

The V gene is TRBV5-1, the J gene TRBJ2-1; 14 nucleotides agree with TRBD2. The CDR3 covers 15 residues. CDR1 is SGHRS and CDR2 is YFSETQ in the germline V gene. J was trimmed by 10 bases and V by 4 bases; bases with no gene match: 7. The CDR3 region has the DNA TGCGCCAGCAGCAAAGGGACTAGCGGGAGACTAGAGCAGTTCTTC. The encoded protein is CASSKGTSGRLEQFF.

The gene calls are TRBV6-5 and TRBJ2-7, with D perhaps TRBD2 (5 bases). The CDR3 contains 13 residues. CDR1 and CDR2 from the germline V gene are MNHEY and SVGAGI. The germline V and J ends were trimmed by 8 bases and 2 bases, with 13 bases remaining between them. CDR3 protein: CASLDGLTYEQYF. As DNA, the CDR3 is TGTGCCAGCTTAGATGGACTGACCTACGAGCAGTACTTC.

The CDR3 bases are TGTGCCAGCAGCTTAGCGGGTGGGAGACAGGGTAAAGCTTTCTTT. Protein product: CASSLAGGRQGKAFF. The chain is built from TRBV7-2 and TRBJ1-1; TRBD1 matches 7 bases. CDR3 length: 15 residues. CDR1 is SGHTA, CDR2 FQGNSA, per germline. J lost 9 bases, V lost 0 bases, and 10 bases had no gene match.

The chain is built from TRBV21-1 and TRBJ2-5; TRBD1, the table's D call, lacks a check against the DNA. TRBV21-1 is recorded as a pseudogene. There are 14 residues in the CDR3. This CDR3 is CASSNGRRAQTQYF. The CDR3 bases are TGTGCCAGCAGCAACGGGCGCAGGGCCCAGACCCAGTACTTC.

CDR3 sequence (DNA): TGTGCCAGCATTCAGGGTTACGAGCAGTACTTC. It encodes CASIQGYEQYF. This chain links TRBV5-5 with TRBJ2-7; a possible D gene is TRBD1 (5 bases). Per germline, CDR1 SGHKS and CDR2 YYEKEE (reference sequence). The CDR3 covers 11 residues. Trimming removed 6 bases from V and 4 bases from J, with 8 bases in between.

The V and J genes are TRBV6-1 and TRBJ2-1; a possible D gene is TRBD2 (5 bases). Germline V gene sequence: CDR1 MNHNS, CDR2 SASEGT. The germline V and J ends were trimmed by 4 bases and 5 bases, with 21 bases remaining between them. CDR3 length: 17 residues. CDR3 loop: CASSALLGSLLDNEQFF. The CDR3, as DNA: TGTGCCAGCAGTGCCCTCTTGGGGAGCCTCCTCGACAATGAGCAGTTCTTC.

The V gene is TRBV28, the J gene TRBJ1-4; TRBD1 might be the D (5 bases). The CDR3 has 13 amino acids. V gave up 6 bases and J gave up 8 bases, with 13 bases separating them. Germline V gene sequence: CDR1 MDHEN, CDR2 SYDVKM. CDR3 loop: CASRGRGGEKLFF. CDR3 sequence (DNA): TGTGCCAGCAGGGGTCGGGGGGGAGAAAAACTGTTTTTT.

The rearrangement uses TRBV18 and TRBJ2-5; no definite D call. Germline assignment: CDR1 KGHSH and CDR2 LQKENI. Deletions cut 8 bases from V and 1 base from J, with 8 bases between. The CDR3 is 12 amino acids. The CDR3 DNA reads TGTGCCAGCCAACAGAGCCAAGAGACCCAGTACTTC. Translating it yields CASQQSQETQYF.

Written as DNA, the CDR3 is TGCGCCAGCAGCCCCCAGACAGGGGAAAACGAAAAACTGTTTTTT. Translating gives CASSPQTGENEKLFF. The gene calls are TRBV5-1 and TRBJ1-4, with 8 bases that match TRBD1. Trimming removed 4 bases from V and 8 bases from J; junction bases left unmatched: 10. The germline V gene has CDR1 SGHRS and CDR2 YFSETQ. The CDR3 covers 15 residues.

The chain employs TRBV6-5 and TRBJ2-7; 9 bases are a match to TRBD1. The germline CDR1 and CDR2 sequences are MNHEY and SVGAGI. V shed 6 bases and J 6 bases; nucleotides not matched to a gene: 3. This CDR3 is built from 12 residues. The CDR3 DNA is TGTGCCAGCAGGAGGGACAGGGCCGAGCAGTACTTC. Amino acids: CASRRDRAEQYF.

The chain employs TRBV7-9 and TRBJ2-3; 7 bases are shared with TRBD2. From germline, CDR1 is SEHNR and CDR2 FQNEAQ (reference sequence). V lost 5 bases and J lost 2; bases outside the gene matches: 10. This CDR3 has 16 amino acids. This CDR3 reads CASSLPGGRNTDTQYF. CDR3 coding DNA: TGTGCCAGCAGCCTCCCGGGGGGTCGTAACACAGATACGCAGTATTTT.

This chain connects TRBV7-9 to TRBJ2-1; possible D gene TRBD2, 6 bases. The CDR3 spans 15 residues. Germline V CDR1 and CDR2: SEHNR, FQNEAQ (reference sequence). Trimming cost V 3 bases and J 4 bases, with 13 bases left between them. The CDR3 spells CASSFLAGPYNEQFF. CDR3 nucleotide sequence: TGTGCCAGCAGCTTCCTCGCGGGACCATACAATGAGCAGTTCTTC.

The chain carries TRBV5-1 and TRBJ2-7; 7 bases align to TRBD1. The CDR3 sequence is 14 residues long. From germline, CDR1 is SGHRS and CDR2 YFSETQ. After removal of 0 bases from V and 3 bases from J, the junction contained 3 bases not matched to a gene. The CDR3 loop is CASSLARQGYEQYF. CDR3 sequence (DNA): TGCGCCAGCAGCTTGGCTCGACAGGGCTACGAGCAGTACTTC.

The chain is built from TRBV27 and TRBJ2-1; 10 bases align to TRBD2. The CDR3 totals 14 residues. Germline V gene sequence: CDR1 MNHEY, CDR2 SMNVEV (reference sequence). J gave up 8 bases and V 2 bases, and 3 bases lay outside the gene matches. DNA of the CDR3: TGTGCCAGCAGTTTAGTAGCGGGAGGCTATGAGCAGTTCTTC. Translating it yields CASSLVAGGYEQFF.

The rearrangement uses TRBV11-2 and TRBJ2-1, with 9 bases matching TRBD2. Germline V CDR1 and CDR2: SGHAT, FQNNGV. This CDR3 contains 14 residues. Trimming at V came to 1 base and at J to 8 bases, leaving 3 bases not matched to a gene. In DNA form, the CDR3 reads TGTGCCAGCAGCTTAGTGGGCGGGAGGGATGAGCAGTTCTTC. Translation gives CASSLVGGRDEQFF.

The genes are TRBV7-9 and TRBJ2-4, with D hard to call. CDR1 and CDR2 (germline): SEHNR, FQNEAQ (reference sequence). Trimming cost V 2 bases and J 0 bases, with 8 bases left between them. The CDR3 spans 15 residues. The CDR3 sequence: CASSLSTLAKNIQYF. In DNA form, the CDR3 reads TGTGCCAGCAGCTTAAGTACTCTAGCCAAAAACATTCAGTACTTC.

This rearrangement joins TRBV10-1 to TRBJ2-5; 10 bases map to TRBD2. Germline assignment: CDR1 WNHNN and CDR2 SYGVQD (reference sequence). The junction had 4 bases not matched to a gene; V was cut back by 4 bases and J by 2 bases. CDR3 size: 15 residues. The CDR3 loop is CASSGTSGAQETQYF. CDR3 in DNA: TGCGCCAGCAGTGGGACTAGCGGAGCACAAGAGACCCAGTACTTC.

This clone has a single count. The chain carries TRBV2 and TRBJ2-6; the D is unclear. Germline CDR1 and CDR2: SNHLY and FYNNEI. Between the trimmed V and J ends, which lost 6 bases and 2 bases, there was a span of 2 bases. The CDR3 length is 12 residues. The CDR3 region is CASSAGANVLTF. Here the CDR3 DNA reads TGTGCCAGCAGCGCTGGGGCCAACGTCCTGACTTTC.

The chain links TRBV19 to TRBJ2-1; the D gene is possibly TRBD2 (5 bases). CDR3 length: 12 amino acids. The germline gives CDR1 LNHDA, CDR2 SQIVND (reference sequence). V lost 5 bases, J lost 10 bases, and 12 bases lay in between. Here the CDR3 reads CASSSRGGEQFF. The CDR3 bases are TGTGCCAGTAGTTCCCGTGGAGGAGAGCAGTTCTTC.

The genes are TRBV20-1 and TRBJ1-5, with D hard to call. CDR3 size: 11 residues. Germline loops: CDR1 DFQATT, CDR2 SNEGSKA (reference sequence). Trimming cost V 3 bases and J 7 bases, with 7 bases left between them. CDR3 loop: CSASAEQPQHF. The CDR3 nucleotides are TGCAGTGCTAGTGCAGAACAGCCCCAGCATTTT.

The rearrangement links TRBV19 to TRBJ2-7; TRBD2 is a possible D gene (6 bases). The germline V and J ends were trimmed by 6 bases and 1 base, with 16 bases remaining between them. Looked up from germline, CDR1 is LNHDA and CDR2 is SQIVND (reference sequence). This CDR3 spans 15 amino acids. The CDR3 region is CASSLGLGLSYEQYF. CDR3 nucleotide sequence: TGTGCCAGTAGCCTGGGACTGGGGTTATCCTACGAGCAGTACTTC.

The V call is TRBV24-1, the J call TRBJ2-1; possible D gene TRBD2, 6 bases. This CDR3 is built from 13 residues. V was clipped by 4 bases and J by 10 bases, with 13 bases between them. Germline V CDR1 and CDR2: KGHDR, SFDVKD. The CDR3 loop reads CATSDPRREEQFF. The CDR3 nucleotides are TGTGCCACCAGTGACCCTAGGAGGGAAGAGCAGTTCTTC.

The chain uses TRBV28 and TRBJ2-3; D perhaps matches TRBD2 (7 bases). The CDR3 loop spans 20 amino acids. Germline V gene sequence: CDR1 MDHEN, CDR2 SYDVKM. The ends were cut back, 6 bases at V and 3 bases at J, with 31 bases in the middle. The CDR3 DNA is TGTGCCAGCAGCCTGGGTGGGGGGGCAGTGAGTCGGGAACGGACAGATACGCAGTATTTT. Translating gives CASSLGGGAVSRERTDTQYF.

The genes are TRBV14 and TRBJ1-2; TRBD1 matches at 9 bases. Germline CDR1 reads SGHDN; CDR2 reads FVKESK. J was trimmed by 4 bases and V by 4 bases; bases with no gene match: 4. The CDR3 extends over 14 amino acids. This CDR3 reads CASSRVQGAYGYTF. CDR3 sequence (DNA): TGTGCCAGCAGCCGGGTACAGGGGGCCTATGGCTACACCTTC.

The chain joins TRBV19 to TRBJ1-5; D is uncertain. This CDR3 contains 15 residues. CDR1 LNHDA and CDR2 SQIVND come from the germline V gene (reference sequence). Trimming removed 3 bases from V and 3 bases from J, with 12 bases in between. The CDR3 DNA is TGTGCCAGTAGTATTTCGGAGGGATCCAATCAGCCCCAGCATTTT. It translates to CASSISEGSNQPQHF.

The chain employs TRBV7-3 and TRBJ2-1, with 7 bases lining up with TRBD1. Germline assignment: CDR1 SGHTA and CDR2 FQGTGA. CDR3 length: 15 residues. V dropped 5 bases and J dropped 0; count of bases not matched to a gene: 4. The CDR3: CASSPRQGSYNEQFF. The CDR3 DNA is TGTGCCAGCAGCCCCCGACAGGGCTCCTACAATGAGCAGTTCTTC. The full variable domain, rest sourced from reference TRBV7-3 and TRBJ2-1, is GAGVSQTPSNKVTEKGKYVELRCDPISGHTALYWYRQSLGQGPEFLIYFQGTGAADDSGLPNDRFFAVRPEGSVSTLKIQRTERGDSAVYLCASSPRQGSYNEQFFGPGTRLTVL.

V and J are TRBV6-5 and TRBJ1-1, with unresolved D. This CDR3 region has 13 residues. Germline V lookup: CDR1 MNHEY, CDR2 SVGAGI. Trimming left V 6 bases short and J 5 bases short, with 13 bases between. CDR3 DNA: TGTGCCAGCAGGAGGACTTTGGGAACTGAAGCTTTCTTT. The encoded protein is CASRRTLGTEAFF.

The rearrangement uses TRBV5-1 and TRBJ2-3; unclear D gene. This CDR3 has 15 residues. The germline gives CDR1 SGHRS, CDR2 YFSETQ. Trimming took 4 bases from V and 1 from J, leaving 13 bases between them. CDR3 bases: TGCGCCAGCAGCCGAGATCTACTGGGCACAGATACGCAGTATTTT. The encoded protein is CASSRDLLGTDTQYF.

This clone was counted a few times. The V gene is TRBV25-1, the J gene TRBJ1-1, with TRBD1 matching 8 bases. J was trimmed by 4 bases and V by 5 bases; bases with no gene match: 6. This CDR3 is built from 14 residues. Germline CDR1 reads MGHDK; CDR2 reads SYGVNS. The CDR3: CASSTQGEITEAFF. The CDR3 DNA sequence: TGTGCCAGCAGTACACAGGGGGAAATCACTGAAGCTTTCTTT.